This record concerns one T cell receptor (beta chain) sequence. Which antigen it targets is not known. The input lacks base qualities; no much larger clone sits a single base away. TCRbeta CDR3 regions were sequenced with the immunoSEQ Assay. After extraction, genomic DNA underwent amplification by bias-controlled multiplex PCR, followed by high-throughput sequencing. As for the original processing: To quantify the absolute abundance of every unique TCRbeta CDR3 region, sequences were collapsed and filtered. T cell fraction was estimated by normalizing TCRbeta template counts to usable DNA, with usable DNA measured through amplification of reference genes found in all nucleated cells. Repertoire TCRs were annotated as SARS-CoV-2-specific when V gene, CDR3 amino acid sequence and J gene were exactly matched to a known reactive TCR set. The reference SARS-CoV-2 TCR set was obtained from MIRA and was filtered for enrichment in COVID-19-positive ImmuneCODE repertoires, whereby public or cross-reactive TCRs were removed. Using the MIRA antigens, annotated TCRs were further analysed by specific ORF or by position within an ORF. Depth was the summed frequency of annotated unique rearrangements, while breadth was defined as annotated unique rearrangements over total unique productive rearrangements. Group comparisons of TCR breadth used two-sided Wilcoxon rank-sum tests. TCRdb's version of the immuneACCESS table is confined to in-frame rearrangements and falls short of the full clone set. An unresolved V gene accounts for under half of the shortfall where checked; the remainder is of unknown origin. The D gene and trimming were derived from the DNA, and the V and J assignments and clone size from that table. The sample includes roughly 150,000 clones, with 75% to 90% observed a single time. The ten biggest clones cover approximately 5% of the sample.

The source of the sample is a study of Ad26.COV2.S vaccination and SARS-CoV-2 variants (dated by TCRdb to the early 2020s). Context from the whole study: Sequencing of the TCRbeta repertoire served to evaluate the specificity and breadth of SARS-CoV-2-reactive T cell receptors following Ad26.COV2.S vaccination. The TCR-sequenced set comprised around 32 samples: approximately 19 Ad26.COV2.S vaccine recipients, 5 placebo recipients and 8 SARS-CoV-2 convalescent individuals. Broad study findings and their caveats: After vaccination, spike-specific CD8+ and CD4+ T cell responses were reported to show substantial breadth. Ad26.COV2.S recipients had higher spike-specific TCR breadth than placebo recipients (P = 0.0014). Comparable non-spike TCR breadth was observed between vaccine and placebo recipients, consistent with only spike being contained in the vaccine. It was noted by the authors that total T cell responses may have been underestimated by the TCR breadth and depth analyses.

The CDR3 goes from the cysteine to the phenylalanine over 14 residues. CDR3 DNA only is kept here, 42 bases in frame from base 1. For CDR1 and CDR2, the germline V gene lists MNHEY and SVGEGT. V and J are truncated by 6 bases and 4 bases respectively, leaving an intervening sequence of 13 bases. Per the publication, the time point label means: individuals recovered from natural SARS-CoV-2 infection. The sequencing used peripheral blood, collected after recovery from COVID-19. This receptor chain uses TRBV6-2 or TRBV6-3 and TRBJ2-4, and perhaps TRBD1 as D gene, on 7 matching bases. This receptor was taken from a human donor who had recovered from COVID-19. The nucleotide sequence reads TGTGCCAGCAGCCCCCCAGGGGGGAAAAACATTCAGTACTTC. This yields the protein CASSPPGGKNIQYF.